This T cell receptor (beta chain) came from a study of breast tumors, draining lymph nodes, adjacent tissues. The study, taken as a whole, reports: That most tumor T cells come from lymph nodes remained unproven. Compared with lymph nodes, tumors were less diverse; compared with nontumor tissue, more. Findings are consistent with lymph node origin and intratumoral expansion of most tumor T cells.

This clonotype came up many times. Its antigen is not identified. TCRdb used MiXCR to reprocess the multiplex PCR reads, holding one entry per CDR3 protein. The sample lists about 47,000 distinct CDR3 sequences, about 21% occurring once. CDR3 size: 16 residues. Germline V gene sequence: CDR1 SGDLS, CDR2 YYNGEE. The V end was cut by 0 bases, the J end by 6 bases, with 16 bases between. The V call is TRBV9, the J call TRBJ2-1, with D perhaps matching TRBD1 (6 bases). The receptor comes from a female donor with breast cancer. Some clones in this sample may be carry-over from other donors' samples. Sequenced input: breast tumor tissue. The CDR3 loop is CASSVAITGWRNEQFF. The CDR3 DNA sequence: TGTGCCAGCAGCGTAGCTATCACAGGGTGGCGCAATGAGCAGTTCTTC.